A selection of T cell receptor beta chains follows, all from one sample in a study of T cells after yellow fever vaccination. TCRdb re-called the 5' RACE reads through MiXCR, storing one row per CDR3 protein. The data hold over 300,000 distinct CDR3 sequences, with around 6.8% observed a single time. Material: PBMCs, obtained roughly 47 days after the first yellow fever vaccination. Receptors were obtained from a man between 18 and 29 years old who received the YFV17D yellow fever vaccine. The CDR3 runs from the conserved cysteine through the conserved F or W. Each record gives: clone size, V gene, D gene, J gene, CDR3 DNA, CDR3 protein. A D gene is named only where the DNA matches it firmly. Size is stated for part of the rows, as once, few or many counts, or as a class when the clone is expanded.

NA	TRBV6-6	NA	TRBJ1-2	TGTGCCAGCAGGCGAAGGACCACCAGGGGCTACACCTTC	CASRRRTTRGYTF
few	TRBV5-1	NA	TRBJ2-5	TGCGCCAGCAGCTTCGGAGGACTTCCAGAGACCCAGTACTTC	CASSFGGLPETQYF
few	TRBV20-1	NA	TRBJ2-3	TGCAGTGCTAGAGAATGGAGCACAGATACGCAGTATTTT	CSAREWSTDTQYF
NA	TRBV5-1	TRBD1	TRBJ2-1	TGCGCCAGCAGACCAGGGGGCTACAATGAGCAGTTCTTC	CASRPGGYNEQFF
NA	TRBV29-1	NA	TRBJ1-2	TGCAGCGTTGAAGATCGTGACTATGGCTACACCTTC	CSVEDRDYGYTF
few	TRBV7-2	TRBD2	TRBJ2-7	TGTGCCAGCAGCTGGGGACTAGCGGGGGGGCGGGGCGAGCAGTACTTC	CASSWGLAGGRGEQYF
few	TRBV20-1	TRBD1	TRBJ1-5	TGCAGTGCTAGAGAGGGGGGGAGGGGACAGGGAAATCAGCCCCAGCATTTT	CSAREGGRGQGNQPQHF
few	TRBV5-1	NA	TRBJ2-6	TGCGCCAGCAGCTTGGGCTGGGCTGGGGCCAACGTCCTGACTTTC	CASSLGWAGANVLTF
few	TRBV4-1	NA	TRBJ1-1	TGCGCCAGCAGCCAAGATTCCGGGGCCACTGAAGCTTTCTTT	CASSQDSGATEAFF
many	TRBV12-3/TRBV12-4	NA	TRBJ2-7	TGTGCCAGCAGTTGGAACTACGAGCAGTACTTC	CASSWNYEQYF
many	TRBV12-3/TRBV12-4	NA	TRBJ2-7	TGTGCCAGCAGAACCGGGACGGGGGCTTACGAGCAGTACTTC	CASRTGTGAYEQYF
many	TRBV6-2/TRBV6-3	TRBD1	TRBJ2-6	TGTGCCAGCAGTTACACCAGGGGGCCTGGGGCCAACGTCCTGACTTTC	CASSYTRGPGANVLTF
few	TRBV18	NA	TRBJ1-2	TGTGCCAGCTCACCACGAGTAGAAAGGGATTTTGGCTACACCTTC	CASSPRVERDFGYTF
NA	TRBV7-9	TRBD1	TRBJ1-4	TGTGCCAGCAGCAGACAGGGAATTGCGGAAAAACTGTTTTTT	CASSRQGIAEKLFF
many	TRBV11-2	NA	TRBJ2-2	TGTGCCAGCAGCAATCTGAGGACCGGGGAGCTGTTTTTT	CASSNLRTGELFF
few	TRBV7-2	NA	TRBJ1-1	TGTGCCAGCAGCTCCCCCCTAGGGGGTCGCACTGAAGCTTTCTTT	CASSSPLGGRTEAFF
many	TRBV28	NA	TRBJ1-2	TGTGCCAGCAGTTTGCCAGGGGCGAACTATGGCTACACCTTC	CASSLPGANYGYTF
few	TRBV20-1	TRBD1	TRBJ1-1	TGCAGTGCTTTATTCATCCTAGACAGGGGGAACACTGAAGCTTTCTTT	CSALFILDRGNTEAFF
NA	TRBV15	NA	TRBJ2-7	TGTGCCACCAGCAGAGAATGGACCCGAGGGTTCGACGAGCAGTACTTC	CATSREWTRGFDEQYF
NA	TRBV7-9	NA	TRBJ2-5	TGTGCCAGCAGCGAATGGCGGGACGACCGTGATGAGACCCAGTACTTC	CASSEWRDDRDETQYF
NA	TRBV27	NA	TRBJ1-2	TGTGCCAGCAGTTTGGCAGGGACTAACTATGGCTACACCTTC	CASSLAGTNYGYTF
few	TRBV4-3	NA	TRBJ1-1	TGCGCCAGCAGCCAAACGATCCAGAGGATCCCTATGAACACTGAAGCTTTCTTT	CASSQTIQRIPMNTEAFF
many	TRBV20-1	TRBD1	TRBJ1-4	TGCAGTGCTAAAGACAGGGGGTCTTTGAAGGAAAAACTGTTTTTT	CSAKDRGSLKEKLFF
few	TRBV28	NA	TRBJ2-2	TGTGCCAGCAGTTGGGTCACCGGGGAGCTGTTTTTT	CASSWVTGELFF
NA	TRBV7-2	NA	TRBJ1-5	TGTGCCAGCACCAAAAATGAACCCGGTCAGCCCCAGCATTTT	CASTKNEPGQPQHF
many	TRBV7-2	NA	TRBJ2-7	TGTGCCAGCAGCTTCTCGGGGAGCTCCTACGAGCAGTACTTC	CASSFSGSSYEQYF
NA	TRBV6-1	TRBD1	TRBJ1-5	TGTACCAGCAGTGAGGGGGCGCGTAATCAGCCCCAGCATTTT	CTSSEGARNQPQHF